What follows are 11 T cell receptor beta chains derived from one specimen sequenced in a study of T cell clusters in autoimmune cytopenias (dated by TCRdb to the late 2010s). For each sample, TRB amplification used roughly 250 ng of peripheral blood genomic DNA, equal to about 38,000 genome equivalents. Instrument used: Illumina MiSeq. TRB rearrangements were amplified by multiplex PCR following a touch-down protocol, with the TRB-A and TRB-B primer pools mixed in one tube. Following TCRdb reprocessing, every CDR3 protein sequence forms one entry, and DNA is not provided. The sample table holds roughly 6,900 distinct CDR3 sequences. The top ten clones comprise roughly 30% of the sample. The sequencing sample was made of peripheral blood. These receptors all stem from a human donor with an autoimmune cytopenia or autoimmune hepatitis (not recorded which).

By frequency, this clonotype is medium-sized. V gene TRBV6-1 combines with J gene TRBJ1-2; TCRdb designates TRBD1, a call that cannot be tested without DNA. This CDR3 has 14 amino acids. The germline gives CDR1 MNHNS, CDR2 SASEGT. CDR3: CASSERYGGDGYTF.

By frequency, this clonotype is medium-sized. The chain is built from TRBV7-9 and TRBJ2-6. The CDR3 is 15 amino acids. CDR1 is SEHNR and CDR2 is FQNEAQ in the germline V gene (reference sequence). The CDR3 spells CASSLTGPGANVLTF. The complete variable domain, with remaining parts taken from reference TRBV7-9 and TRBJ2-6, reads DTGVSQNPRHKITKRGQNVTFRCDPISEHNRLYWYRQTLGQGPEFLTYFQNEAQLEKSRLLSDRFSAERPKGSFSTLEIQRTEQGDSAMYLCASSLTGPGANVLTFGAGSRLTVL.

The genes are TRBV9 and TRBJ2-7; TCRdb lists TRBD1, though no DNA is available to test this call. Germline V gene data show CDR1 as SGDLS and CDR2 as YYNGEE. This CDR3 comprises 13 residues. The CDR3 protein is CASSEGPPYEQYF.

This chain links TRBV28 with TRBJ1-2; absent DNA, TCRdb's TRBD1 call cannot be checked. The CDR3 loop spans 13 amino acids. The germline V gene encodes CDR1 MDHEN and CDR2 SYDVKM. CDR3 sequence: CASSTRQGYGYTF.

This clonotype counts as medium-sized (0.01 to 0.1%) by frequency. The chain is built from TRBV30 and TRBJ1-6; TCRdb outputs TRBD1, but without DNA this stays unchecked. This CDR3 comprises 14 residues. CDR1 is GTSNPN and CDR2 is SVGIG in the germline V gene (reference sequence). Here the CDR3 reads CAWSVKGASSALHF.

Judged by frequency, this clonotype is medium-sized. CDR3 protein: CASSHRGVSGETQYF. The chain links TRBV7-4 to TRBJ2-5; TCRdb indicates TRBD2, and absent DNA this call remains unverified. Germline CDR1 is SGHVT and CDR2 is SQSDAQ. The CDR3 is made up of 15 amino acids. The entire variable domain, with the rest obtained from reference TRBV7-4 and TRBJ2-5, is as follows: GAGVSQSPRYKVAKRGRDVALRCDSISGHVTLYWYRQTLGQGSEVLTYSQSDAQRDKSGRPSGRFSAERPERSVSTLKIQRTEQGDSAVYLCASSHRGVSGETQYFGPGTRLLVL.

The V and J genes are TRBV5-4 and TRBJ2-1. This CDR3 contains 14 residues. Germline CDR1 and CDR2: SGHNT and YYREEE (reference sequence). This CDR3 is CASSWTSGDNEQFF.

The genes are TRBV6-6 and TRBJ1-1; lacking DNA, the TRBD1 call made by TCRdb goes unchecked. CDR1 and CDR2 (germline): MNHNY, SVGAGI (reference sequence). This CDR3 contains 14 residues. CDR3 residues: CASSSGDRGRGAFF.

V gene TRBV19 combines with J gene TRBJ1-5; TCRdb reports TRBD1, a call that lacks DNA to check it against. The CDR3 consists of 15 residues. CDR1 is LNHDA, CDR2 SQIVND, per germline (reference sequence). This CDR3 reads CASSTGAYSNQPQHF.

The chain recombines TRBV2 with TRBJ2-3; TCRdb picks TRBD1, but there is no DNA to check that call. CDR3 length: 17 amino acids. Germline assignment: CDR1 SNHLY and CDR2 FYNNEI. The CDR3 here is CASSEAPPGGITDTQYF.

J is TRBJ1-3 and V is TRBV12-3 or TRBV12-4; TCRdb selects TRBD1, and the lack of DNA leaves this call unchecked. The CDR3 is 13 residues long. CDR3: CASSPGTAKTIYF.